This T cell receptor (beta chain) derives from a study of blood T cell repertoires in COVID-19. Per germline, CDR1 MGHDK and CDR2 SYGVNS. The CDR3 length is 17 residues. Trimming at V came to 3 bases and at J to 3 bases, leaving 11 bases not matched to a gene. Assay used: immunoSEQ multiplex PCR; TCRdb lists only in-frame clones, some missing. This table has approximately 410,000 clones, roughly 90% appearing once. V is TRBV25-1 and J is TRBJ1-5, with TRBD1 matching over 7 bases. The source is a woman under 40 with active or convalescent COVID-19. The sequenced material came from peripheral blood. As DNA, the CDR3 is TGTGCCAGCAGTGATAAGATTGGGACAGCTAACAATCAGCCCCAGCATTTT. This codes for CASSDKIGTANNQPQHF.